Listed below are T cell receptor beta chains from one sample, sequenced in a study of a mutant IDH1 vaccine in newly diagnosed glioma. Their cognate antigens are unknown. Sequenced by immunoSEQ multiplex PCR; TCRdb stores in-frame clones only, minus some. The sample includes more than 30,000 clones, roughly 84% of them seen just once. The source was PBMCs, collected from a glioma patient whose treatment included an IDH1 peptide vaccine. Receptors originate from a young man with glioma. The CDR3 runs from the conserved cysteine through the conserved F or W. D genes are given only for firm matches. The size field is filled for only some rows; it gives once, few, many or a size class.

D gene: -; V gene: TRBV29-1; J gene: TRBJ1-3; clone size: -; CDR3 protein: CSAMTGGNTIYF; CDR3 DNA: TGCAGCGCTATGACAGGTGGAAACACCATATATTTT
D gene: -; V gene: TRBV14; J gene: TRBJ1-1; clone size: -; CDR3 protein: CASRSTGTWTEAFF; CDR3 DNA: TGTGCCAGCAGATCAACCGGGACTTGGACTGAAGCTTTCTTT
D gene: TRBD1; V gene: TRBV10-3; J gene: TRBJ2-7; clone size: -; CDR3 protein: CAIRGTGYEQYF; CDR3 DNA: TGTGCCATCAGGGGGACAGGGTACGAGCAGTACTTC
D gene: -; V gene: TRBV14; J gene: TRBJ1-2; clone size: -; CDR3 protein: CASSQDFRDDYGYTF; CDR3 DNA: TGTGCCAGCAGCCAAGATTTTCGGGATGACTATGGCTACACCTTC
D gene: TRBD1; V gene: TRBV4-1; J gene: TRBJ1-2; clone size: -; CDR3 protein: CASSQEGTGGAYGYTF; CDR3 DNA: TGCGCCAGCAGCCAAGAAGGGACAGGAGGTGCTTACGGCTACACCTTC
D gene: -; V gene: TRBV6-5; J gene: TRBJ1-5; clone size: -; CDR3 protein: CASSLLGVDQPQHF; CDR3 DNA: TGTGCCAGCAGCCTTTTGGGGGTGGATCAGCCCCAGCATTTT
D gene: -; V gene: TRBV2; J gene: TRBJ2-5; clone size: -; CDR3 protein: CAILPGGAREETQYF; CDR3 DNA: TGTGCCATCCTGCCTGGGGGCGCGCGGGAAGAGACCCAGTACTTC
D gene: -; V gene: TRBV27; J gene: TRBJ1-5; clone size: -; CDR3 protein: CASSLSRAQPQHF; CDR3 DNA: TGTGCCAGCAGTTTATCGAGAGCCCAGCCCCAGCATTTT
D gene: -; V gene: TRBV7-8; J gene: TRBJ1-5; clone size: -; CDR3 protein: CASSPGRGLSNQPQHF; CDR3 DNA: TGTGCCAGCAGCCCCGGCAGGGGCCTTAGCAATCAGCCCCAGCATTTT
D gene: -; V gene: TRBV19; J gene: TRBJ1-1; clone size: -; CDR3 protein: CASSIAGTLNTEAFF; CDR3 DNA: TGTGCCAGTAGTATAGCTGGGACATTGAACACTGAAGCTTTCTTT
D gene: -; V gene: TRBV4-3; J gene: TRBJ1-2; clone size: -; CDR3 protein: CASSQDFPTAQYGYTF; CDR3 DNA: TGCGCCAGCAGCCAAGATTTCCCGACTGCGCAGTATGGCTACACCTTC
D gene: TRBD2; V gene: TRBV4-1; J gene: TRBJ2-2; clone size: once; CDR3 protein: CASSLYSGRVSGELFF; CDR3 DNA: TGCGCCAGCAGCCTCTATAGCGGGAGAGTGAGCGGGGAGCTGTTTTTT
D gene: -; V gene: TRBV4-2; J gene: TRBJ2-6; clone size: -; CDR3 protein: CASSQPGATGANVLTF; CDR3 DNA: TGTGCCAGCAGCCAACCGGGGGCAACAGGGGCCAACGTCCTGACTTTC
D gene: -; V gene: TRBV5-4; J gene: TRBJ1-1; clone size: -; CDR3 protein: CASSLAGMRGTEAFF; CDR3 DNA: TGTGCCAGCAGCTTGGCCGGGATGAGGGGCACTGAAGCTTTCTTT
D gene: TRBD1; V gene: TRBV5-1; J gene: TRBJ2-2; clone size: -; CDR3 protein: CASSSGQGGTGELFF; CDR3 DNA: TGCGCCAGCAGCTCGGGACAGGGTGGCACCGGGGAGCTGTTTTTT
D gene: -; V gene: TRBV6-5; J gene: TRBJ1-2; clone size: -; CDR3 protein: CASSNPPAGNYGYTF; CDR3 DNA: TGTGCCAGCAGTAATCCCCCGGCAGGGAACTATGGCTACACCTTC
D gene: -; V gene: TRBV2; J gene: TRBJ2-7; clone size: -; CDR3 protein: CASNRDLSYEQYF; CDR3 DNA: TGTGCCAGCAACAGGGACCTTTCCTACGAGCAGTACTTC
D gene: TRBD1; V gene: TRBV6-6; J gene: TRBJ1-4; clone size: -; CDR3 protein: CASSRTGYGEDEKLFF; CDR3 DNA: TGTGCCAGCAGCCGGACAGGGTACGGCGAGGATGAAAAACTGTTTTTT
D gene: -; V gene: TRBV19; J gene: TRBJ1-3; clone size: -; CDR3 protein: CASRAQGSGNTIYF; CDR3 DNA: TGTGCCAGTCGAGCGCAGGGCTCTGGAAACACCATATATTTT
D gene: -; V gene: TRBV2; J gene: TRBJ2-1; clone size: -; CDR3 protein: CASMAENEQFF; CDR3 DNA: TGTGCCAGCATGGCGGAAAATGAGCAGTTCTTC
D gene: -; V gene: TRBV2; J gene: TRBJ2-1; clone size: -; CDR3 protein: CASSLGRGRYNEQFF; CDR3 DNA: TGTGCCAGCAGTCTGGGCAGGGGGAGGTACAATGAGCAGTTCTTC
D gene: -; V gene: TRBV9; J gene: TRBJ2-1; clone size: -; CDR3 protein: CASSSRDVDNEQFF; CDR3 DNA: TGTGCCAGCAGCTCTCGGGACGTCGACAATGAGCAGTTCTTC
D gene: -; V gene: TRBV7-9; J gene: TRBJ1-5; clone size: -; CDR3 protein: CASSQSGTRHSNQPQHF; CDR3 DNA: TGTGCCAGCAGCCAATCCGGGACCCGACATAGCAATCAGCCCCAGCATTTT
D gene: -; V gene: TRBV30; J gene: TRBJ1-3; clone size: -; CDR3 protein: CAWRSPQFGNTIYF; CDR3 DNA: TGTGCCTGGAGGTCGCCGCAGTTTGGAAACACCATATATTTT
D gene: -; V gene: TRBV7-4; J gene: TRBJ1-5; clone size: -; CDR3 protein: CASSPPLLQPQHF; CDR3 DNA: TGTGCCAGCAGCCCCCCTCTACTGCAGCCCCAGCATTTT
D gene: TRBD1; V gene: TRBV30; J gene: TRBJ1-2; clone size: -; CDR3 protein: CAWSTTGAYGYTF; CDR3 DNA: TGTGCCTGGAGTACGACAGGGGCCTACGGCTACACCTTC
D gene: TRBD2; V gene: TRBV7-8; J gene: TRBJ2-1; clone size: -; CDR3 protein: CASSLSGTTYNEQFF; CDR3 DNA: TGTGCCAGCAGCTTAAGCGGGACGACCTACAATGAGCAGTTCTTC
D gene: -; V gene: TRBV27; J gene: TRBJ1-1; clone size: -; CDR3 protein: CASSPRGDTNTEAFF; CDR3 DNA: TGTGCCAGCAGTCCCCGGGGGGACACGAACACTGAAGCTTTCTTT
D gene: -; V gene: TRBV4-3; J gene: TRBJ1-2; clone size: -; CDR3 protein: CASSQEGREIYGYTF; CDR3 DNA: TGCGCCAGCAGCCAAGAAGGGAGGGAGATCTATGGCTACACCTTC
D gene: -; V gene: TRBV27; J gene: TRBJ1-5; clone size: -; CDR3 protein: CASSQDLHQPQHF; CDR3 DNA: TGTGCCAGCAGCCAGGACTTACATCAGCCCCAGCATTTT
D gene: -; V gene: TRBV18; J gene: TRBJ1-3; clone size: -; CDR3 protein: CASSTRGRTPKDGNTIYF; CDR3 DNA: TGTGCCAGCTCCACCAGGGGACGGACTCCAAAGGATGGAAACACCATATATTTT
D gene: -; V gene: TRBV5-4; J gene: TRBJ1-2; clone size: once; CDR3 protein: CASSLPGRGYTF; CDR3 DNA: TGTGCCAGCAGCTTGCCCGGGAGAGGCTACACCTTC
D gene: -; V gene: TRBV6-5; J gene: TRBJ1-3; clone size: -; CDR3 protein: CASSYGGSGNTIYF; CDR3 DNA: TGTGCCAGCAGTTACGGAGGATCTGGAAACACCATATATTTT
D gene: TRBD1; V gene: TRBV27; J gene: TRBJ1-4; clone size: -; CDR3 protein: CASSSDRGREKLFF; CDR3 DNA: TGTGCCAGCAGCTCCGACAGGGGGAGAGAAAAACTGTTTTTT
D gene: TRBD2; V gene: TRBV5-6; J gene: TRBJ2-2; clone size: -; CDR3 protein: CASSLLAGGPGHGELFF; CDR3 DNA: TGTGCCAGCAGTTTACTAGCGGGAGGGCCTGGTCACGGGGAGCTGTTTTTT
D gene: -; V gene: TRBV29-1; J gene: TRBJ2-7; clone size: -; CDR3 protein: CSVSGGGDEQYF; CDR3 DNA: TGCAGCGTATCTGGAGGGGGGGACGAGCAGTACTTC
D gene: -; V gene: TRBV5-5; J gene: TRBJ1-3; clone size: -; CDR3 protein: CASSNTGMGNTIYF; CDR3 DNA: TGTGCCAGCAGCAACACAGGGATGGGAAACACCATATATTTT
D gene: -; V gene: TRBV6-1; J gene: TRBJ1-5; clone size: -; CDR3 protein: CASSEVGADGNQPQHF; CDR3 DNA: TGTGCCAGCAGTGAAGTTGGAGCAGATGGCAATCAGCCCCAGCATTTT
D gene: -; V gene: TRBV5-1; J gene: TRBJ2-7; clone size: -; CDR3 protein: CASSRDGRGEQYF; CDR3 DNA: TGCGCCAGCAGCCGGGACGGTCGTGGGGAGCAGTACTTC
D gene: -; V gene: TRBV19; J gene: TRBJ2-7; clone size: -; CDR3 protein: CATSEGVGSAYEQYF; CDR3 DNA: TGTGCCACCTCGGAAGGGGTTGGTTCGGCCTACGAGCAGTACTTC
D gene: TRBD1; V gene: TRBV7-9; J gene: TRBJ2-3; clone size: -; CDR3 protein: CASSIGTGVRDTQYF; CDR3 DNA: TGTGCCAGCAGCATAGGGACAGGGGTTAGAGATACGCAGTATTTT
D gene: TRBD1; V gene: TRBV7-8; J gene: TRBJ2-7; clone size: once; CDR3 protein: CASSRQGTYEQYF; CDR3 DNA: TGTGCCAGCAGCCGACAGGGGACTTACGAGCAGTACTTC
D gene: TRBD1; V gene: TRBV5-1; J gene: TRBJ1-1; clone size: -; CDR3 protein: CASSQGTANTEAFF; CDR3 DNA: TGCGCCAGCAGCCAAGGGACAGCGAACACTGAAGCTTTCTTT
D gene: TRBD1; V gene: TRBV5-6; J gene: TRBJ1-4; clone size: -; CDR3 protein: CASSLYGQAATNEKLFF; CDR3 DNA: TGTGCCAGCAGCTTGTATGGACAGGCTGCAACTAATGAAAAACTGTTTTTT
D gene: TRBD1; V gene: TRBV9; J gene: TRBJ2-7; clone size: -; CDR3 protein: CASSPRQGKGLYEQYF; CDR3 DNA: TGTGCCAGCAGCCCAAGACAGGGGAAGGGACTCTACGAGCAGTACTTC
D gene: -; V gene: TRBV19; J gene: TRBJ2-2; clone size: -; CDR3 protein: CASSPPLWEGRGIESTGELFF; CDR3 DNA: TGTGCCAGTAGTCCGCCCCTCTGGGAGGGCAGGGGCATAGAGAGCACCGGGGAGCTGTTTTTT
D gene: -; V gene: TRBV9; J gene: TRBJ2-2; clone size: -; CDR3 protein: CASSPRTRAGGELFF; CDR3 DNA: TGTGCCAGCAGCCCTCGCACGAGGGCGGGCGGGGAGCTGTTTTTT
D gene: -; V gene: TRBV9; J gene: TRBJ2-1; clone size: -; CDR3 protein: CASSVASRNEQFF; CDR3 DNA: TGTGCCAGCAGCGTAGCCAGTCGAAATGAGCAGTTCTTC